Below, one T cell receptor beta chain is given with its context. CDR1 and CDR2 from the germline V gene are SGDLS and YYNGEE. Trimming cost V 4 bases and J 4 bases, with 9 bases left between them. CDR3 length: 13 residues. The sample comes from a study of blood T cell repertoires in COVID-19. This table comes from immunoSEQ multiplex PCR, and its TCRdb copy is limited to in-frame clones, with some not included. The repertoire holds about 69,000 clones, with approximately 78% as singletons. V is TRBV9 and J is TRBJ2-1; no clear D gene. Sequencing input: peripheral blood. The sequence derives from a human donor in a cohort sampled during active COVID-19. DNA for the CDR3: TGTGCCAGCAGCCCTCGACTGTACAATGAGCAGTTCTTC. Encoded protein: CASSPRLYNEQFF.